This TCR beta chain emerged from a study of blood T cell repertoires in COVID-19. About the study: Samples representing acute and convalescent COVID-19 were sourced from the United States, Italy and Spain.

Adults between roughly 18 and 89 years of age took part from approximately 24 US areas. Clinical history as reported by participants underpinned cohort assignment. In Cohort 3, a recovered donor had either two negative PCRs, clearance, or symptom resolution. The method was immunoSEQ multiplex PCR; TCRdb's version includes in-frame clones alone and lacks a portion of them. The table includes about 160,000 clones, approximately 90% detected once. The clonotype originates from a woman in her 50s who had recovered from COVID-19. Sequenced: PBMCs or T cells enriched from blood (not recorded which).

CDR3 nucleotides: TGTGCCAGCAGTGATGGAGTATCCGAGCAGTACTTC. Protein product: CASSDGVSEQYF. The chain joins TRBV6-4 to TRBJ2-7, with D uncertain. V lost 3 bases and J 6 bases, leaving 9 bases between the germline ends. Germline V gene sequence: CDR1 MRHNA, CDR2 SNTAGT. This CDR3 contains 12 residues.